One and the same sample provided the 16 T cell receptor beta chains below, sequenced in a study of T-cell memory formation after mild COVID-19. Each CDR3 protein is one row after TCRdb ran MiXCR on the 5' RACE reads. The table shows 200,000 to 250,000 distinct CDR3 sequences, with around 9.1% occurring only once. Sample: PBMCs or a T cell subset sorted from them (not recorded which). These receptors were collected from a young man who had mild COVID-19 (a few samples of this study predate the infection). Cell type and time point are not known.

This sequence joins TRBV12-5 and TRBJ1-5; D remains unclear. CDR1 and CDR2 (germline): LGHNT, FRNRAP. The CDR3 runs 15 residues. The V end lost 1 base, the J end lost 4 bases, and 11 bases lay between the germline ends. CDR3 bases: TGTGCTAGTGGTTTGGAGTTCCGGGAGAATCAGCCCCAGCATTTT. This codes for CASGLEFRENQPQHF.

CDR3 amino acids: CASLGGQGPYEQYF. The CDR3 bases are TGTGCCAGCTTAGGGGGACAGGGCCCCTACGAGCAGTACTTC. The V call is TRBV7-2, the J call TRBJ2-7; 9 nucleotides agree with TRBD1. Germline CDR1 and CDR2: SGHTA and FQGNSA. This CDR3 comprises 14 residues. J gave up 2 bases and V 8 bases, and 7 bases lay outside the gene matches.

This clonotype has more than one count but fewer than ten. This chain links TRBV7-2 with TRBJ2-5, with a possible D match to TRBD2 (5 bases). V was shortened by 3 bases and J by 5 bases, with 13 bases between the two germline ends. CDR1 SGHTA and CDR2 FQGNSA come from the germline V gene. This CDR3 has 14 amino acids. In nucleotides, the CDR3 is TGTGCCAGCAGCTTTTCCCCCGGCGGGGAGACCCAGTACTTC. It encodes CASSFSPGGETQYF.

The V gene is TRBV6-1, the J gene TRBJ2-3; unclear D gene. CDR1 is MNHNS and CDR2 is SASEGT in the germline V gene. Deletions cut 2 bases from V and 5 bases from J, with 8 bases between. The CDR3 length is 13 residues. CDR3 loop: CASSEYPGDTQYF. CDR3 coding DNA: TGTGCCAGCAGTGAATACCCGGGAGATACGCAGTATTTT.

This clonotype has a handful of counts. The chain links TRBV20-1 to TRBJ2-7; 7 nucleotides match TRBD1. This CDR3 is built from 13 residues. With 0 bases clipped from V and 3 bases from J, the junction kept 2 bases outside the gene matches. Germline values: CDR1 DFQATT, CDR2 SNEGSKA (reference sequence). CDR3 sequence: CSARERTGYEQYV. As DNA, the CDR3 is TGCAGTGCTAGAGAGAGGACAGGCTACGAGCAGTACGTC.

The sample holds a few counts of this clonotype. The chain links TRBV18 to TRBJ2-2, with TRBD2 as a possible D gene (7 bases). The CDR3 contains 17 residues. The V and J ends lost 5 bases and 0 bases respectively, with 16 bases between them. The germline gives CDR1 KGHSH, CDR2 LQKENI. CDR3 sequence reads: CASSSATGGTNTGELFF. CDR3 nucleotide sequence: TGTGCCAGCTCATCCGCTACGGGGGGCACGAACACCGGGGAGCTGTTTTTT. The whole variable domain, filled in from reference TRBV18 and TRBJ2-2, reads NAGVMQNPRHLVRRRGQEARLRCSPMKGHSHVYWYRQLPEEGLKFMVYLQKENIIDESGMPKERFSAEFPKEGPSILRIQQVVRGDSAAYFCASSSATGGTNTGELFFGEGSRLTVL.

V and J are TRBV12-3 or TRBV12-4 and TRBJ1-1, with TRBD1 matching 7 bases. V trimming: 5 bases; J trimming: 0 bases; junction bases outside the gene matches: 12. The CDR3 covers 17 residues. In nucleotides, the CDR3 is TGTGCCAGCAGTGTGGGACAGCTACTTCCTATGAACACTGAAGCTTTCTTT. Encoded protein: CASSVGQLLPMNTEAFF.

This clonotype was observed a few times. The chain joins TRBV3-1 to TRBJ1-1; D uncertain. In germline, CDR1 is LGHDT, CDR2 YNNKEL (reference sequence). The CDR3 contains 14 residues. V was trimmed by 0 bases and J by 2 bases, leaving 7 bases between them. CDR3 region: CASSQEQTNTEAFF. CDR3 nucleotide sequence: TGTGCCAGCAGCCAAGAACAGACAAACACTGAAGCTTTCTTT. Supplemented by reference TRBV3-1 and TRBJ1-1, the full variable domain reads DTAVSQTPKYLVTQMGNDKSIKCEQNLGHDTMYWYKQDSKKFLKIMFSYNNKELIINETVPNRFSPKSPDKAHLNLHINSLELGDSAVYFCASSQEQTNTEAFFGQGTRLTVV.

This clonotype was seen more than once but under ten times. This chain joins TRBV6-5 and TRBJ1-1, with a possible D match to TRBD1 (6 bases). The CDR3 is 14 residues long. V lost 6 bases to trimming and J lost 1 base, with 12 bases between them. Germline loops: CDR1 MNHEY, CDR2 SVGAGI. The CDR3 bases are TGTGCCAGCAGGTCCTTGGACAGGAACACTGAAGCTTTCTTT. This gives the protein CASRSLDRNTEAFF.

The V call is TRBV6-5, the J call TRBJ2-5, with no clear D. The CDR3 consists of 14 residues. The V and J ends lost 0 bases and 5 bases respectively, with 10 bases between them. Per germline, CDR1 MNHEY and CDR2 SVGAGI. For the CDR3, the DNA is TGTGCCAGCAGTTACTCGCCCCTTGGGGAGACCCAGTACTTC. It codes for CASSYSPLGETQYF.

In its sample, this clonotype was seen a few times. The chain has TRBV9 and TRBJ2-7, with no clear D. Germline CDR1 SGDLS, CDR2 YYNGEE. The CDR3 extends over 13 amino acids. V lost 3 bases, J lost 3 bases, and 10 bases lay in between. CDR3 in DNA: TGTGCCAGCAGCGCCCGGTGGGGCTACGAGCAGTACTTC. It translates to CASSARWGYEQYF. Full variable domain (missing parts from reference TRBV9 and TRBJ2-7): DSGVTQTPKHLITATGQRVTLRCSPRSGDLSVYWYQQSLDQGLQFLIQYYNGEERAKGNILERFSAQQFPDLHSELNLSSLELGDSALYFCASSARWGYEQYFGPGTRLTVT.

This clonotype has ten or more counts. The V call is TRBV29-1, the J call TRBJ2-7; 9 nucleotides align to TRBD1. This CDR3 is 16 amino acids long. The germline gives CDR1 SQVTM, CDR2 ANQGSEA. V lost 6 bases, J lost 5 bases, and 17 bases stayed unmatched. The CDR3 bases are TGCAGCGTCCAGACAGGGGGAACGTATCCCAGTGACGAGCAGTACTTC. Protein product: CSVQTGGTYPSDEQYF.

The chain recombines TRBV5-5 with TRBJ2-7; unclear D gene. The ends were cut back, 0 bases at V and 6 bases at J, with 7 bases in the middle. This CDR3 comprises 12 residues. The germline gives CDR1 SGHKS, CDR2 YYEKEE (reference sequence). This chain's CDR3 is CASSLVSGEQYF. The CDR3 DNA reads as TGTGCCAGCAGCTTGGTGAGTGGCGAGCAGTACTTC. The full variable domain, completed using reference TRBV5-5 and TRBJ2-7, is DAGVTQSPTHLIKTRGQQVTLRCSPISGHKSVSWYQQVLGQGPQFIFQYYEKEERGRGNFPDRFSARQFPNYSSELNVNALLLGDSALYLCASSLVSGEQYFGPGTRLTVT.

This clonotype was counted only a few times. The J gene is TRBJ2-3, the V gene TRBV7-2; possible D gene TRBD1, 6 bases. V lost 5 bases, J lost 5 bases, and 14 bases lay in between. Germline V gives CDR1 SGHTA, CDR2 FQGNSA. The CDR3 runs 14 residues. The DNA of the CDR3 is TGTGCCAGCAGCGCTCCGGGACACCTAGATACGCAGTATTTT. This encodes CASSAPGHLDTQYF.

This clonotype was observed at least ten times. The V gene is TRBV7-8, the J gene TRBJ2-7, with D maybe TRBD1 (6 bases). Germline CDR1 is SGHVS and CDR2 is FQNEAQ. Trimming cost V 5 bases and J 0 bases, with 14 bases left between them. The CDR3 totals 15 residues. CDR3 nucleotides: TGTGCCAGCAGCGGCGGACAGCTTAGCTCCTACGAGCAGTACTTC. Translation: CASSGGQLSSYEQYF.

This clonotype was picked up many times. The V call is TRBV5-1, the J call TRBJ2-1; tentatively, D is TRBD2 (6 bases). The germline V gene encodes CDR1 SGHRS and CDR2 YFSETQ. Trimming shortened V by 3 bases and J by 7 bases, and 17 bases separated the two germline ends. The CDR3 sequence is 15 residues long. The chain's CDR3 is CASSSPGAPGNEQFF. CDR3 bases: TGCGCCAGCAGCTCGCCGGGAGCCCCTGGGAATGAGCAGTTCTTC. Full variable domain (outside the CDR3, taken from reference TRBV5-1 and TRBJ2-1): KAGVTQTPRYLIKTRGQQVTLSCSPISGHRSVSWYQQTPGQGLQFLFEYFSETQRNKGNFPGRFSGRQFSNSRSEMNVSTLELGDSALYLCASSSPGAPGNEQFFGPGTRLTVL.